Shown below are 24 T cell receptor beta chains from a single sample sequenced in a study of blood T cell repertoires in COVID-19 (dated by TCRdb to between 2020 and 2021). The protocol used for the library was the immunoSEQ multiplex PCR assay. Entries here come from immuneACCESS through TCRdb and include only in-frame sequences with V and J called. Some clones fail to appear in such tables; in the studies checked, an unresolved V gene covers under half of the shortfall, and the cause of the remainder is unknown. In all, the sample holds under 350,000 clones, and approximately 86% of those were seen once. The ten largest clonotypes hold around 4% of the sample. Material for sequencing was PBMCs or T cells enriched from blood (not recorded which). All receptors derive from a middle-aged woman with acute COVID-19.

The V call is TRBV7-2, the J call TRBJ1-6, with D possibly being TRBD1 (6 bases). CDR1 and CDR2 (germline): SGHTA, FQGNSA. Trimming removed 2 bases from V and 10 bases from J, with 12 bases in between. This CDR3 comprises 14 residues. CDR3 in DNA: TGTGCCAGCAGCTTAAGGGGGGGACGGTCACCCCTCCACTTT. This translates into CASSLRGGRSPLHF.

In DNA, the CDR3 is TGTGCCAGCAGCCCGACAGGGGGCCTCTATGGCTACACCTTC. This codes for CASSPTGGLYGYTF. The chain uses TRBV2 and TRBJ1-2; 10 bases align to TRBD1. V was clipped by 6 bases and J by 4 bases; unmatched bases: 5. Germline V gives CDR1 SNHLY, CDR2 FYNNEI. The CDR3 has 14 residues.

J is TRBJ2-5 and V is TRBV7-8; D unresolved. Germline CDR1 reads SGHVS; CDR2 reads FQNEAQ. Deletions cut 1 base from V and 1 base from J, with 7 bases between. CDR3 length equals 14 residues. CDR3 bases: TGTGCCAGCAGCTTAGATAACTTCCAAGAGACCCAGTACTTC. Its protein product is CASSLDNFQETQYF. Looking up the rest from reference TRBV7-8 and TRBJ2-5 gives the full variable domain: GAGVSQSPRYKVAKRGQDVALRCDPISGHVSLFWYQQALGQGPEFLTYFQNEAQLDKSGLPSDRFFAERPEGSVSTLKIQRTQQEDSAVYLCASSLDNFQETQYFGPGTRLLVL.

The chain is built from TRBV15 and TRBJ1-5; no clear D. Per the germline V gene, CDR1 is LNHNV and CDR2 is YYDKDF (reference sequence). The V gene lost 0 bases and the J gene lost 10 bases, with 7 bases spanning the gap. There are 12 residues in the CDR3. CDR3: CATSRESSPQHF. In nucleotides, the CDR3 is TGTGCCACCAGCAGAGAGTCATCACCCCAGCATTTT. Full variable domain (remainder filled in from reference TRBV15 and TRBJ1-5): DAMVIQNPRYQVTQFGKPVTLSCSQTLNHNVMYWYQQKSSQAPKLLFHYYDKDFNNEADTPDNFQSRRPNTSFCFLDIRSPGLGDTAMYLCATSRESSPQHFGDGTRLSIL.

The chain combines TRBV4-3 with TRBJ1-3; the D is unclear. V dropped 0 bases and J dropped 3 bases, with 15 bases sitting between them. The CDR3 length is 17 residues. In germline, CDR1 is LGHNA, CDR2 YSLEER. In DNA form, the CDR3 reads TGCGCCAGCAGCCAAGAGCATGCGGGTTTGGGTGGAAACACCATATATTTT. It codes for CASSQEHAGLGGNTIYF.

This rearrangement joins TRBV27 to TRBJ1-2, with 10 nucleotides matching TRBD1. Germline loops: CDR1 MNHEY, CDR2 SMNVEV (reference sequence). The V segment lost 4 bases and the J segment 3 bases; nucleotides outside the gene matches: 8. The CDR3 totals 16 residues. The CDR3 DNA is TGTGCCAGCAGTTCAACCGGGACAGGGGTTTACTATGGCTACACCTTC. Translated, it gives CASSSTGTGVYYGYTF.

V gene TRBV4-3 combines with J gene TRBJ1-1; TRBD1 aligns across 12 bases. The V and J ends lost 0 bases and 4 bases, in that order; junction bases with no gene match: 9. CDR1 and CDR2 from the germline V gene are LGHNA and YSLEER. This CDR3 spans 18 amino acids. This CDR3 reads CASSQDIGTGGRGTEAFF. CDR3 bases: TGCGCCAGCAGCCAAGATATAGGGACAGGGGGCCGGGGCACTGAAGCTTTCTTT.

The chain employs TRBV2 and TRBJ1-2; D gene ambiguous. With 8 bases removed from V and 4 bases from J, the gap between germline ends came to 14 bases. CDR3 size: 13 residues. Germline-derived CDR1 and CDR2 are SNHLY and FYNNEI. Here the CDR3 reads CASGREGTYGYTF. The CDR3 nucleotides read TGTGCCAGCGGTAGGGAGGGCACCTATGGCTACACCTTC.

The chain uses TRBV21-1 and TRBJ1-2; the tabulated D call, TRBD1, remains unverified against the DNA. TRBV21-1 is classified as a pseudogene. The CDR3 contains 14 residues. The CDR3: CASSKFGQKGGYTF. The CDR3 nucleotides read TGTGCCAGCAGCAAATTCGGACAGAAAGGAGGCTACACCTTC.

CDR3 region: CASSTGPGTQYF. The CDR3 nucleotides read TGTGCCAGCAGCACAGGGCCGGGGACCCAGTACTTC. This chain uses TRBV11-3 with TRBJ2-5, with TRBD1 as a possible D gene (6 bases). This CDR3 is built from 12 residues. Germline CDR1 and CDR2: SGHNT and YENEEA. V was trimmed by 5 bases and J by 7 bases, leaving 11 bases between them.

V and J are TRBV6-5 and TRBJ1-6; no definite D call. CDR3 length: 14 residues. CDR1 is MNHEY, CDR2 SVGAGI, per germline. Trimming removed 2 bases at V and 5 bases at J, with 7 bases between. The CDR3 protein is CASSYPDNNSPLHF. CDR3 DNA: TGTGCCAGCAGTTACCCAGATAATAATTCACCCCTCCACTTT.

The V and J genes are TRBV25-1 and TRBJ2-3; D not certain. This CDR3 has 13 residues. The germline V gene has CDR1 MGHDK and CDR2 SYGVNS. Trimming pared 3 bases from V and 2 bases from J, leaving 6 bases between. The DNA of the CDR3 is TGTGCCAGCAGTGACCGTCCCACAGATACGCAGTATTTT. As protein: CASSDRPTDTQYF.

Details on this clone: The sample contains more than one DNA sequence encoding this CDR3. V usage is TRBV18 and J usage is TRBJ1-1; 7 nucleotides line up with TRBD1. The V gene's germline CDR1 is KGHSH and CDR2 LQKENI. The CDR3 is 15 amino acids. The junction had 6 bases not matched to a gene; V was cut back by 3 bases and J by 2 bases. CDR3 residues: CASSPSTGKNTEAFF. The CDR3 bases are TGTGCCAGCTCACCTTCGACAGGGAAAAACACTGAAGCTTTCTTT.

This clone was recorded at least ten times. The chain employs TRBV7-9 and TRBJ1-6, with D hard to call. Trimming left V 4 bases short and J 13 bases short, with 17 bases between. This CDR3 comprises 14 residues. The germline V gene encodes CDR1 SEHNR and CDR2 FQNEAQ (reference sequence). CDR3 coding DNA: TGTGCCAGCAGCTCCCGCGAAAATATCGTCCCCCTCCACTTT. Amino acids: CASSSRENIVPLHF.

V is TRBV20-1 and J is TRBJ2-1; TRBD2 agrees at 10 bases. The trim removed 5 bases at V and 7 bases at J, leaving 11 bases unmatched. Germline V gene lookup returns CDR1 DFQATT and CDR2 SNEGSKA (reference sequence). The CDR3 has 15 amino acids. This CDR3 reads CSAGGESGRVNEQFF. In DNA form, the CDR3 reads TGCAGTGCTGGTGGGGAGAGCGGGAGGGTTAATGAGCAGTTCTTC.

This clone was observed once. This rearrangement joins TRBV7-2 to TRBJ2-3, with 9 bases lining up with TRBD1. The CDR3 covers 14 residues. The V gene's germline CDR1 is SGHTA and CDR2 FQGNSA. V trimming: 6 bases; J trimming: 4 bases; junction bases outside the gene matches: 5. The CDR3 nucleotides are TGTGCCAGCAGTCCTCGACAGGGGGCAGATACGCAGTATTTT. Translation gives CASSPRQGADTQYF.

This chain joins TRBV27 and TRBJ1-6; 11 nucleotides match TRBD1. The junction had 12 bases not matched to a gene; V was cut back by 1 base and J by 7 bases. The CDR3 length is 19 residues. Germline-derived CDR1 and CDR2 are MNHEY and SMNVEV (reference sequence). CDR3 sequence (DNA): TGTGCCAGCAGTTTATTGTTGAGGGACAGGGGGGGTAGGAATTCACCCCTCCACTTT. Translation: CASSLLLRDRGGRNSPLHF.

The rearrangement uses TRBV11-3 and TRBJ2-7; 8 positions match TRBD2. Germline values: CDR1 SGHNT, CDR2 YENEEA. CDR3 length: 14 amino acids. Trimming cost V 6 bases and J 0 bases; bases outside gene matches: 4. CDR3 residues: CASSPLAGSYEQYF. The DNA for the CDR3 is TGTGCCAGCAGTCCTCTAGCGGGCTCCTACGAGCAGTACTTC.

The chain recombines TRBV5-4 with TRBJ1-6; D gene uncertain. The CDR3 is 14 residues long. With 1 base removed from V and 10 bases from J, the gap between germline ends came to 12 bases. The germline V gene encodes CDR1 SGHNT and CDR2 YYREEE (reference sequence). The CDR3 region is CASSLSTVGSPLHF. CDR3 DNA: TGTGCCAGCAGCTTGAGTACAGTGGGCTCACCCCTCCACTTT. The variable domain in full, completed from reference TRBV5-4 and TRBJ1-6, reads ETGVTQSPTHLIKTRGQQVTLRCSSQSGHNTVSWYQQALGQGPQFIFQYYREEENGRGNFPPRFSGLQFPNYSSELNVNALELDDSALYLCASSLSTVGSPLHFGNGTRLTVT.

A remark on this clone: Other DNA sequences in the sample encode the same CDR3. The chain has TRBV5-1 and TRBJ2-5; D call uncertain. The CDR3 totals 14 residues. Between the trimmed V and J ends, which lost 3 bases and 2 bases, there was a span of 11 bases. Germline V gene lookup returns CDR1 SGHRS and CDR2 YFSETQ. The CDR3 sequence: CASSSGASQETQYF. CDR3 coding DNA: TGCGCCAGCAGCTCCGGTGCATCACAAGAGACCCAGTACTTC.

The chain combines TRBV7-2 with TRBJ1-2; D not resolved. CDR1 is SGHTA, CDR2 FQGNSA, per germline. The V and J ends lost 2 bases and 7 bases respectively, with 17 bases between them. The CDR3 has 15 residues. CDR3 loop: CASSLSPGSPFGYTF. The CDR3 DNA sequence: TGTGCCAGCAGCTTATCTCCAGGATCGCCCTTTGGCTACACCTTC.

The chain combines TRBV19 with TRBJ1-1; a weak D match, TRBD1 (6 bases). CDR3 length: 14 residues. V was trimmed by 7 bases and J by 5 bases, leaving 17 bases between them. Germline values: CDR1 LNHDA, CDR2 SQIVND (reference sequence). The CDR3 nucleotides read TGTGCCAGTATATTAATGAGGGGGAAGACTGAAGCTTTCTTT. It encodes CASILMRGKTEAFF.

The rearrangement joins TRBV4-3 to TRBJ2-3, with TRBD2 matching 10 bases. CDR1 and CDR2 from the germline V gene are LGHNA and YSLEER. This CDR3 comprises 16 residues. V was clipped by 1 base and J by 6 bases; unmatched bases: 7. The CDR3 coding sequence is TGCGCCAGCAGCCAAGGGAGGGGTAGCGGGGGGGATACGCAGTATTTT. This sequence encodes CASSQGRGSGGDTQYF.

V and J are TRBV9 and TRBJ1-2; maybe TRBD1 (5 bases). This CDR3 has 14 residues. V dropped 4 bases and J dropped 4 bases, with 14 bases sitting between them. The germline gives CDR1 SGDLS, CDR2 YYNGEE. The CDR3 region is CASSRPEGAYGYTF. Written as DNA, the CDR3 is TGTGCCAGCAGCAGACCTGAAGGGGCCTATGGCTACACCTTC.